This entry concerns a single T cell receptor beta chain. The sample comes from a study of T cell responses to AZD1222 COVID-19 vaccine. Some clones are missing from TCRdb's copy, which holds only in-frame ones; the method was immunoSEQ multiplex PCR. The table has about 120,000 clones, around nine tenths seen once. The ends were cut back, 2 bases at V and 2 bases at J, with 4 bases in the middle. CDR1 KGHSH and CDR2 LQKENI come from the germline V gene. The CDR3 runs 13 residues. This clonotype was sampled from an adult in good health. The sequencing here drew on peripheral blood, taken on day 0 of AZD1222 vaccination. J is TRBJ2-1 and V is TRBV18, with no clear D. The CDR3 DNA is TGTGCCAGCTCACCAGCGGCCTACAATGAGCAGTTCTTC. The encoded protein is CASSPAAYNEQFF.